The rows below give T cell receptor beta chains drawn from one sample of a study of cytomegalovirus exposure and HLA in healthy donors. TCRdb keeps only in-frame clones here, not all; method: immunoSEQ multiplex PCR. The repertoire has some 140,000 clones, 70% to 85% of them found once; the top ten carry just over 8.5%. Source material: PBMCs. The source of these receptors is a woman aged 45-65 years in good health and CMV-seropositive. The CDR3 runs from the conserved cysteine through the conserved F or W. Fields, in order: V gene, D gene, clone size, J gene, CDR3 protein, CDR3 DNA. A D gene is named only where the DNA matches it firmly. Rows give clone size only sometimes, using once, few, many, or a class for an expanded clone.

v_gene: TRBV2; d_gene: TRBD1; abundance: .; j_gene: TRBJ2-7; CDR3aa: CASSARGRSAYEQYF; CDR3nt: TGTGCCAGCAGTGCAAGGGGGCGCAGCGCCTACGAGCAGTACTTC
v_gene: TRBV25-1; d_gene: TRBD1; abundance: many; j_gene: TRBJ2-7; CDR3aa: CASSYGTASYEQYF; CDR3nt: TGTGCCAGCAGTTATGGGACAGCGTCCTACGAGCAGTACTTC
v_gene: TRBV7-9; d_gene: TRBD1; abundance: .; j_gene: TRBJ1-2; CDR3aa: CASTRDRNNYGYTF; CDR3nt: TGTGCCAGCACCCGGGACAGAAATAACTATGGCTACACCTTC
v_gene: TRBV7-9; d_gene: TRBD2; abundance: .; j_gene: TRBJ2-5; CDR3aa: CASSFGGGRYEETQYF; CDR3nt: TGTGCCAGCAGCTTTGGGGGAGGGAGATATGAAGAGACCCAGTACTTC
v_gene: TRBV7-8; d_gene: TRBD1; abundance: once; j_gene: TRBJ1-5; CDR3aa: CASSLDRGGQPQHF; CDR3nt: TGTGCCAGCAGCCTCGACAGGGGTGGACAGCCCCAGCATTTT
v_gene: TRBV30; d_gene: TRBD1; abundance: .; j_gene: TRBJ2-1; CDR3aa: CARQGQGNEQFF; CDR3nt: TGTGCCAGACAGGGGCAGGGCAATGAGCAGTTCTTC
v_gene: TRBV5-4; d_gene: .; abundance: .; j_gene: TRBJ2-7; CDR3aa: CASSLNQAPYEQYF; CDR3nt: TGTGCCAGCAGCTTGAATCAAGCTCCCTACGAGCAGTACTTC
v_gene: TRBV28; d_gene: .; abundance: .; j_gene: TRBJ2-7; CDR3aa: CASSFTGGWSYEQYF; CDR3nt: TGTGCCAGCAGTTTCACCGGGGGTTGGTCCTACGAGCAGTACTTC
v_gene: TRBV7-2; d_gene: TRBD2; abundance: .; j_gene: TRBJ2-7; CDR3aa: CASSLWTSLTYEQYF; CDR3nt: TGTGCCAGCAGCCTCTGGACTAGCCTGACCTACGAGCAGTACTTC
v_gene: TRBV5-4; d_gene: TRBD2; abundance: once; j_gene: TRBJ2-2; CDR3aa: CASSVLWGGGSAGELFF; CDR3nt: TGTGCCAGCAGCGTCCTCTGGGGCGGGGGATCCGCCGGGGAGCTGTTTTTT
v_gene: TRBV10-1; d_gene: .; abundance: .; j_gene: TRBJ1-4; CDR3aa: CASSEGQLLATNEKLFF; CDR3nt: TGCGCCAGCAGTGAGGGACAGCTCCTTGCAACTAATGAAAAACTGTTTTTT
v_gene: TRBV9; d_gene: TRBD1; abundance: .; j_gene: TRBJ2-7; CDR3aa: CASSVGQGAYEQYF; CDR3nt: TGTGCCAGCAGCGTAGGGCAGGGGGCTTACGAGCAGTACTTC
v_gene: TRBV7-2; d_gene: .; abundance: .; j_gene: TRBJ2-7; CDR3aa: CASSLVDNYEQYF; CDR3nt: TGTGCCAGCAGCTTAGTCGACAACTACGAGCAGTACTTC
v_gene: TRBV11-3; d_gene: TRBD2; abundance: .; j_gene: TRBJ2-7; CDR3aa: CASSLAAGPRYEQYF; CDR3nt: TGTGCCAGCAGCTTAGCAGCGGGGCCTCGCTACGAGCAGTACTTC
v_gene: TRBV7-2; d_gene: TRBD1; abundance: .; j_gene: TRBJ2-7; CDR3aa: CASSTDRGYEQYF; CDR3nt: TGTGCCAGCAGCACCGACAGGGGCTACGAGCAGTACTTC
v_gene: TRBV10-1; d_gene: .; abundance: .; j_gene: TRBJ1-4; CDR3aa: CASAGHDNEKLFF; CDR3nt: TGCGCCAGCGCCGGACATGATAATGAAAAACTGTTTTTT
v_gene: TRBV10-3; d_gene: .; abundance: .; j_gene: TRBJ2-2; CDR3aa: CAISEGTGELFF; CDR3nt: TGTGCCATCAGTGAGGGGACAGGGGAGCTGTTTTTT
v_gene: TRBV7-2; d_gene: TRBD1; abundance: .; j_gene: TRBJ1-4; CDR3aa: CASSAGQASEKLFF; CDR3nt: TGTGCCAGCAGCGCGGGACAGGCCAGTGAAAAACTGTTTTTT
v_gene: TRBV11-2; d_gene: .; abundance: few; j_gene: TRBJ1-3; CDR3aa: CASSLNGGAGNTIYF; CDR3nt: TGTGCCAGCAGCTTGAACGGGGGAGCTGGAAACACCATATATTTT
v_gene: TRBV6-1; d_gene: .; abundance: .; j_gene: TRBJ1-2; CDR3aa: CASSEAPSREGYTF; CDR3nt: TGTGCCAGCAGTGAAGCGCCAAGCCGTGAAGGCTACACCTTC
v_gene: TRBV30; d_gene: TRBD1; abundance: once; j_gene: TRBJ1-4; CDR3aa: CAWEDRGHEKLFF; CDR3nt: TGTGCCTGGGAAGACAGGGGGCACGAAAAACTGTTTTTT
v_gene: TRBV30; d_gene: .; abundance: .; j_gene: TRBJ1-1; CDR3aa: CAWSATANTEAFF; CDR3nt: TGTGCCTGGAGTGCGACAGCCAACACTGAAGCTTTCTTT
v_gene: TRBV28; d_gene: TRBD1; abundance: .; j_gene: TRBJ2-2; CDR3aa: CASGTGNTGELFF; CDR3nt: TGTGCCAGCGGGACAGGGAACACCGGGGAGCTGTTTTTT
v_gene: TRBV7-3; d_gene: .; abundance: once; j_gene: TRBJ2-1; CDR3aa: CASSPRPSRDEQFF; CDR3nt: TGTGCCAGCAGCCCAAGGCCCAGCAGGGATGAGCAGTTCTTC
v_gene: TRBV5-1; d_gene: TRBD2; abundance: .; j_gene: TRBJ2-7; CDR3aa: CASSRGLAGETPYEQYF; CDR3nt: TGCGCCAGCAGCAGGGGACTAGCGGGGGAGACCCCCTACGAGCAGTACTTC
v_gene: TRBV27; d_gene: TRBD1; abundance: .; j_gene: TRBJ1-5; CDR3aa: CASSPGTGLSNQPQHF; CDR3nt: TGTGCCAGCAGTCCTGGGACAGGGCTATCCAATCAGCCCCAGCATTTT
v_gene: TRBV28; d_gene: .; abundance: .; j_gene: TRBJ2-7; CDR3aa: CASTNSGALYEQYF; CDR3nt: TGTGCCAGCACTAACTCAGGGGCTCTCTACGAGCAGTACTTC
v_gene: TRBV30; d_gene: .; abundance: .; j_gene: TRBJ2-6; CDR3aa: CAWNFGSGANVLTF; CDR3nt: TGTGCCTGGAATTTCGGCTCTGGGGCCAACGTCCTGACTTTC
v_gene: TRBV10-3; d_gene: TRBD2; abundance: .; j_gene: TRBJ2-3; CDR3aa: CAISLTSGESDTQYF; CDR3nt: TGTGCCATCAGTCTAACTAGCGGGGAATCAGATACGCAGTATTTT
v_gene: TRBV28; d_gene: TRBD2; abundance: few; j_gene: TRBJ2-3; CDR3aa: CASLPAGGLTDTQYF; CDR3nt: TGTGCCAGCCTCCCAGCGGGGGGACTCACAGATACGCAGTATTTT
v_gene: TRBV27; d_gene: .; abundance: .; j_gene: TRBJ1-3; CDR3aa: CASSLNAGNTIYF; CDR3nt: TGTGCCAGCAGTTTGAACGCGGGAAACACCATATATTTT
v_gene: TRBV29-1; d_gene: .; abundance: .; j_gene: TRBJ2-3; CDR3aa: CSVGKGEGTDTQYF; CDR3nt: TGCAGCGTGGGGAAGGGGGAAGGCACAGATACGCAGTATTTT
v_gene: TRBV30; d_gene: .; abundance: .; j_gene: TRBJ1-1; CDR3aa: CAWSTTGVFF; CDR3nt: TGTGCCTGGAGTACGACCGGGGTTTTCTTT
v_gene: TRBV5-4; d_gene: .; abundance: .; j_gene: TRBJ2-6; CDR3aa: CASSLPVSGANVLTF; CDR3nt: TGTGCCAGCAGCCTTCCCGTCTCTGGGGCCAACGTCCTGACTTTC
v_gene: TRBV11-2; d_gene: .; abundance: .; j_gene: TRBJ2-7; CDR3aa: CASSLGQEGEQYF; CDR3nt: TGTGCCAGCAGCTTAGGTCAGGAGGGCGAGCAGTACTTC
v_gene: TRBV28; d_gene: .; abundance: .; j_gene: TRBJ1-2; CDR3aa: CASMTRRGYGYTF; CDR3nt: TGTGCCAGCATGACGAGGCGGGGGTATGGCTACACCTTC
v_gene: TRBV7-2; d_gene: TRBD2; abundance: once; j_gene: TRBJ2-5; CDR3aa: CASSLSAGVGQETQYF; CDR3nt: TGTGCCAGCAGCTTAAGTGCGGGGGTGGGCCAAGAGACCCAGTACTTC
v_gene: TRBV19; d_gene: .; abundance: .; j_gene: TRBJ1-5; CDR3aa: CASSIVQIQPQHF; CDR3nt: TGTGCCAGTAGTATAGTACAGATTCAGCCCCAGCATTTT
v_gene: TRBV5-1; d_gene: .; abundance: .; j_gene: TRBJ1-6; CDR3aa: CASSLETQGNSPLHF; CDR3nt: TGCGCCAGCAGCTTGGAAACCCAGGGGAATTCACCCCTCCACTTT
v_gene: TRBV11-3; d_gene: .; abundance: once; j_gene: TRBJ2-1; CDR3aa: CASSLEFGATEQFF; CDR3nt: TGTGCCAGCAGCTTAGAATTTGGGGCAACTGAGCAGTTCTTC
v_gene: TRBV11-2; d_gene: .; abundance: few; j_gene: TRBJ1-1; CDR3aa: CASRKEWNTEAFF; CDR3nt: TGTGCCAGCAGAAAGGAGTGGAACACTGAAGCTTTCTTT
v_gene: TRBV19; d_gene: .; abundance: .; j_gene: TRBJ1-3; CDR3aa: CASTQGFLSVGNTIYF; CDR3nt: TGTGCCAGTACTCAGGGTTTCTTGTCGGTTGGAAACACCATATATTTT
v_gene: TRBV28; d_gene: TRBD2; abundance: .; j_gene: TRBJ2-5; CDR3aa: CASRLGGGARETQYF; CDR3nt: TGTGCCAGCAGACTTGGCGGGGGGGCCCGAGAGACCCAGTACTTC
v_gene: TRBV11-3; d_gene: TRBD2; abundance: .; j_gene: TRBJ2-7; CDR3aa: CASSKRGGYEQYF; CDR3nt: TGTGCCAGCAGTAAGCGGGGGGGATACGAGCAGTACTTC
v_gene: TRBV18; d_gene: TRBD1; abundance: few; j_gene: TRBJ1-1; CDR3aa: CASSLRQGNTEAFF; CDR3nt: TGTGCCAGCTCACTTAGACAGGGGAACACTGAAGCTTTCTTT
v_gene: TRBV29-1; d_gene: TRBD1; abundance: .; j_gene: TRBJ2-3; CDR3aa: CSVERDRGMDTQYF; CDR3nt: TGCAGCGTTGAGCGGGACAGGGGGATGGATACGCAGTATTTT
v_gene: TRBV5-1; d_gene: TRBD2; abundance: few; j_gene: TRBJ2-1; CDR3aa: CASSLAGTSGGYNEQFF; CDR3nt: TGCGCCAGCAGCTTGGCGGGGACTAGCGGGGGGTACAATGAGCAGTTCTTC
v_gene: TRBV15; d_gene: .; abundance: .; j_gene: TRBJ1-6; CDR3aa: CATSRTFEPLHF; CDR3nt: TGTGCCACCAGCAGGACTTTCGAGCCCCTCCACTTT
v_gene: TRBV9; d_gene: .; abundance: .; j_gene: TRBJ1-6; CDR3aa: CASSRTGSSYNSPLHF; CDR3nt: TGTGCCAGCAGCCGGACGGGGAGCTCCTATAATTCACCCCTCCACTTT
v_gene: TRBV11-2; d_gene: TRBD1; abundance: .; j_gene: TRBJ2-1; CDR3aa: CASSLGSGTGSMNEQFF; CDR3nt: TGTGCCAGCAGCTTAGGGTCCGGGACAGGGTCTATGAATGAGCAGTTCTTC
v_gene: TRBV5-6; d_gene: .; abundance: .; j_gene: TRBJ2-5; CDR3aa: CASSAGPVTQYF; CDR3nt: TGTGCCAGCAGCGCGGGTCCTGTGACCCAGTACTTC
v_gene: TRBV28; d_gene: .; abundance: .; j_gene: TRBJ2-1; CDR3aa: CASRPLWAGYSSYNEQFF; CDR3nt: TGTGCCAGCAGACCCCTATGGGCGGGGTACAGCTCCTACAATGAGCAGTTCTTC
v_gene: TRBV28; d_gene: TRBD1; abundance: .; j_gene: TRBJ1-5; CDR3aa: CASSLPQGAKQPQHF; CDR3nt: TGTGCCAGCAGTTTACCACAGGGGGCGAAGCAGCCCCAGCATTTT
v_gene: TRBV7-6; d_gene: .; abundance: .; j_gene: TRBJ1-5; CDR3aa: CASSRTGRLNQPQHF; CDR3nt: TGTGCCAGCAGCCGAACAGGGCGGCTTAATCAGCCCCAGCATTTT
v_gene: TRBV11-3; d_gene: TRBD1; abundance: .; j_gene: TRBJ1-3; CDR3aa: CASSPGQGGDTIYF; CDR3nt: TGTGCCAGCAGCCCGGGACAGGGCGGGGACACCATATATTTT